This TCR beta chain was profiled in a study of blood T cell repertoires in COVID-19. About the research overall: The study drew acute and convalescent COVID-19 samples from the United States, Italy and Spain. T cells, B-cell-depleted T cells, or PBMCs supplied cDNA or gDNA.

The germline gives CDR1 SGDLS, CDR2 YYNGEE. The CDR3 length is 15 residues. Trimming stripped 0 bases from V and 2 bases from J, with 11 bases between. Per the original data handling: Estimated nucleated cell counts came from reference gene primer amplification. Only in-frame clones appear in the TCRdb table, and some are missing; sequencing was by immunoSEQ multiplex PCR. V, J and clone size are those of that table, while D and trimming were read from the DNA. The sample carries about 25,000 clones, approximately 88% recorded once. The chain combines TRBV9 with TRBJ2-5; a weak D match, TRBD2 (5 bases). The receptor comes from a human donor with active COVID-19. The donor label of this sample is uncertain. Sequencing was performed on peripheral blood. CDR3 loop: CASSVGSSGQETQYF. CDR3 nucleotides: TGTGCCAGCAGCGTAGGGAGCAGCGGACAAGAGACCCAGTACTTC. Combining the CDR3 with reference TRBV9 and TRBJ2-5 gives the whole variable domain DSGVTQTPKHLITATGQRVTLRCSPRSGDLSVYWYQQSLDQGLQFLIQYYNGEERAKGNILERFSAQQFPDLHSELNLSSLELGDSALYFCASSVGSSGQETQYFGPGTRLLVL.